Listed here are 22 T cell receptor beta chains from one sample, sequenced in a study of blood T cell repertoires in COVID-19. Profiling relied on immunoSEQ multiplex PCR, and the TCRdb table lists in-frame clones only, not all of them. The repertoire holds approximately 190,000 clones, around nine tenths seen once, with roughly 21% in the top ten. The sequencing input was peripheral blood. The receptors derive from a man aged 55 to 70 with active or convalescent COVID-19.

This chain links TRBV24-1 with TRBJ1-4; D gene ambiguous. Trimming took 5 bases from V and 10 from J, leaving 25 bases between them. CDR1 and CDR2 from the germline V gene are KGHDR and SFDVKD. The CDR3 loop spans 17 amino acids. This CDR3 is CATSAGGGIGVRGKLFF. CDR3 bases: TGTGCCACCAGTGCCGGTGGCGGGATCGGGGTAAGAGGAAAACTGTTTTTT.

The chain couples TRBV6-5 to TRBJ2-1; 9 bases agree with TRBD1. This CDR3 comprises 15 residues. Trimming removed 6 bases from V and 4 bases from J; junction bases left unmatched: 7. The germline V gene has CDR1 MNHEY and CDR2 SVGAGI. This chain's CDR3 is CASSLQGAGYNEQFF. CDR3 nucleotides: TGTGCCAGCAGCCTACAGGGGGCGGGGTACAATGAGCAGTTCTTC.

The CDR3 here is CASSLRITGTGGPATNEKLFF. The CDR3 nucleotides are TGTGCCAGCAGCTTAAGGATTACCGGGACAGGGGGCCCGGCAACTAATGAAAAACTGTTTTTT. The chain uses TRBV7-6 and TRBJ1-4, with 12 positions matching TRBD1. Unmatched junction bases numbered 13, after V lost 2 bases and J lost 0 bases. Per germline, CDR1 SGHVS and CDR2 FNYEAQ. The CDR3 is 21 residues long.

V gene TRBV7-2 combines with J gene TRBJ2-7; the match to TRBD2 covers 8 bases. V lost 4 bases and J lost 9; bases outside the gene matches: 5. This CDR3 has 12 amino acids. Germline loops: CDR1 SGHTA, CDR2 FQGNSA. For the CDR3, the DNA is TGTGCCAGCAGCTCGGGACTAGTTAGGCAGTACTTC. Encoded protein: CASSSGLVRQYF.

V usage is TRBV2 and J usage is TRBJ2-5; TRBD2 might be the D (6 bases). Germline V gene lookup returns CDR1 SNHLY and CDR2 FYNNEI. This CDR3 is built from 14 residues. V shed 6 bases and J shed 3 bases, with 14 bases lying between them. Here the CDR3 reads CASSGGSREETQYF. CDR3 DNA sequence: TGTGCCAGCAGCGGAGGGTCCAGGGAAGAGACCCAGTACTTC.

CDR3 bases: TGTGCCAGCAGCTTATCCGGGACAGCCTCCTACGAGCAGTACTTC. Translation: CASSLSGTASYEQYF. This chain uses TRBV5-8 with TRBJ2-7, with 7 bases aligning to TRBD1. This CDR3 comprises 15 residues. J was trimmed by 0 bases and V by 2 bases; bases with no gene match: 5. Germline V gives CDR1 SGHTS, CDR2 YDEGEE.

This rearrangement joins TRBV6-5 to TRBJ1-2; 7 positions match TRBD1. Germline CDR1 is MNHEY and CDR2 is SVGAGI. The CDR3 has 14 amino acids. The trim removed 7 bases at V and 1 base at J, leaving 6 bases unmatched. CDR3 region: CASKSTGLNYGYTF. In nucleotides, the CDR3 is TGTGCCAGCAAATCGACAGGGCTTAACTATGGCTACACCTTC.

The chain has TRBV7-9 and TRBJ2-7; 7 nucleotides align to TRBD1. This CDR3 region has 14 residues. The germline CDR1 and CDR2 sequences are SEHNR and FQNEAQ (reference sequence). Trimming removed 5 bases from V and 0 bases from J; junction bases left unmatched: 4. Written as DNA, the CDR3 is TGTGCCAGCAGCATTAGACAGGGCTCCTACGAGCAGTACTTC. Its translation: CASSIRQGSYEQYF. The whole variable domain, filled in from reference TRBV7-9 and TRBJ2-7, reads DTGVSQNPRHKITKRGQNVTFRCDPISEHNRLYWYRQTLGQGPEFLTYFQNEAQLEKSRLLSDRFSAERPKGSFSTLEIQRTEQGDSAMYLCASSIRQGSYEQYFGPGTRLTVT.

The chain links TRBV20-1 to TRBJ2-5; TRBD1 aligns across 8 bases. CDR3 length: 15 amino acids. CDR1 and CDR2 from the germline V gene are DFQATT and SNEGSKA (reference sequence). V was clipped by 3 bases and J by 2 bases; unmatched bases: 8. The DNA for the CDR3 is TGCAGTGCTAGTTTCAGGGGGCAAGTACAAGAGACCCAGTACTTC. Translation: CSASFRGQVQETQYF.

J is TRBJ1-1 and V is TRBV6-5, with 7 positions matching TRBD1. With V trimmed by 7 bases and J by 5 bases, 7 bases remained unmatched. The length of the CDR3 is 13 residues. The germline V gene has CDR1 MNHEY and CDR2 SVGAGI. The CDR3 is CASTAQGWTEAFF. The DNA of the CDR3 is TGTGCCAGCACCGCACAGGGGTGGACTGAAGCTTTCTTT.

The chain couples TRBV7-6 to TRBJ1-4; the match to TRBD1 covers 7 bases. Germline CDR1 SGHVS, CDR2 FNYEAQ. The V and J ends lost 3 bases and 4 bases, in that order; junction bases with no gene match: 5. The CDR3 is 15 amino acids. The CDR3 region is CASSFGGTDNEKLFF. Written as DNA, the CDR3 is TGTGCCAGCAGCTTTGGGGGGACAGATAATGAAAAACTGTTTTTT.

The CDR3 sequence: CASSQYRGTANTGELFF. CDR3 in DNA: TGTGCCAGCAGCCAATACAGGGGGACTGCGAACACCGGGGAGCTGTTTTTT. The V gene is TRBV3-1 (or the pseudogene TRBV3-2), the J gene TRBJ2-2; 8 bases match TRBD1. This CDR3 has 17 residues. With V trimmed by 2 bases and J by 0 bases, 5 bases remained unmatched. The germline gives CDR1 LGHDT, CDR2 YNNKEL (reference sequence).

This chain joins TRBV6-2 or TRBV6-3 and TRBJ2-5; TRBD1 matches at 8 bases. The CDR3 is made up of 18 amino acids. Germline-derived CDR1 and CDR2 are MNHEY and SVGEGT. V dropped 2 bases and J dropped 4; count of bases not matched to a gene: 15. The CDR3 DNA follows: TGTGCCAGCAGTTACCTGGTATCGACAGGGGATGGAAGAGAGACCCAGTACTTC. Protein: CASSYLVSTGDGRETQYF.

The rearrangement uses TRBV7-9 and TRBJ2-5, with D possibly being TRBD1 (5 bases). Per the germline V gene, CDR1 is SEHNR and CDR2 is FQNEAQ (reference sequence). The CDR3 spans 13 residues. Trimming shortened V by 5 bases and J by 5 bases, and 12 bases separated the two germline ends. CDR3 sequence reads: CASSLRGLETQYF. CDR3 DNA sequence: TGTGCCAGCAGCCTAAGGGGTCTGGAGACCCAGTACTTC.

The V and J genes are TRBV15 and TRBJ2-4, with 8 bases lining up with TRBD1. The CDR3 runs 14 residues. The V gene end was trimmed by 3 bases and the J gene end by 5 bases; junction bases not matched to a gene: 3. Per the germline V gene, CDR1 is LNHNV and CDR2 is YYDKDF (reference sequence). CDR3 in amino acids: CATSRDREQNIQYF. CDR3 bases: TGTGCCACCAGCAGGGACAGGGAACAAAACATTCAGTACTTC.

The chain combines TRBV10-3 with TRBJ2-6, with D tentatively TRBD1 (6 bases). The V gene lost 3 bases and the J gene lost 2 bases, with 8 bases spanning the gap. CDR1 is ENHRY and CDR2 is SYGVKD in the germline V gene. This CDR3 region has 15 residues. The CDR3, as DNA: TGTGCCATCAGTGACGACAGGACTGGGGCCAACGTCCTGACTTTC. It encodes CAISDDRTGANVLTF.

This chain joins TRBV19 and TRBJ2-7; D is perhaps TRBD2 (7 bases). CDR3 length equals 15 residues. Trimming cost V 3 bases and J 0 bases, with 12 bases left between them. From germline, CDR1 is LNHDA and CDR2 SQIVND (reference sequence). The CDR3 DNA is TGTGCCAGTAGTATTGGCGGGGGCATCTCCTACGAGCAGTACTTC. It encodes CASSIGGGISYEQYF.

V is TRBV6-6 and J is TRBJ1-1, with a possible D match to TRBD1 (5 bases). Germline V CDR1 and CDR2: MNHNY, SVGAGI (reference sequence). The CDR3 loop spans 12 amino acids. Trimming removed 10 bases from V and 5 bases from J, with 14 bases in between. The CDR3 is CAINLGGTEAFF. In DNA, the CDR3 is TGTGCCATAAACTTGGGGGGGACTGAAGCTTTCTTT.

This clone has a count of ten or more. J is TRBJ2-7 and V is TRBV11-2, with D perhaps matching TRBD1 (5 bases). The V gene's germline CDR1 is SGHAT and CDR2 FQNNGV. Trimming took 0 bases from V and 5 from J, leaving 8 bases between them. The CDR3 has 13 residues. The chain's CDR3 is CASSLDRDDEQYF. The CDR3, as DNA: TGTGCCAGCAGCTTAGACAGGGATGACGAGCAGTACTTC.

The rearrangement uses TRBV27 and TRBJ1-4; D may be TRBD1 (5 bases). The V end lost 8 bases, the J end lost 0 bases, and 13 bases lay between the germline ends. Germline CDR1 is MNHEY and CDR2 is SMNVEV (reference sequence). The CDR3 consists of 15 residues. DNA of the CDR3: TGTGCCAGCGGGAGGGGCTATGCAACTAATGAAAAACTGTTTTTT. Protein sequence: CASGRGYATNEKLFF.

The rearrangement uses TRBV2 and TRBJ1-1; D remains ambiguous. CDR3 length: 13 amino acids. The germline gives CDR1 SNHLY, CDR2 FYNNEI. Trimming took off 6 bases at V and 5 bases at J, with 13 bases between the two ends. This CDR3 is CASRDFSGTEAFF. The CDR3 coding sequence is TGTGCCAGCAGAGATTTCTCCGGTACTGAAGCTTTCTTT.

Written as DNA, the CDR3 is TGCGCCAGTAAGGCGGGGGTTGATAATTCACCCCTCCACTTT. Translation gives CASKAGVDNSPLHF. The genes are TRBV5-1 and TRBJ1-6, with D possibly matching TRBD1 (5 bases). The V gene's germline CDR1 is SGHRS and CDR2 YFSETQ. This CDR3 is 14 amino acids long. The V end lost 8 bases, the J end lost 5 bases, and 14 bases lay between the germline ends.